Shown below are 6 T cell receptor beta chains from a single sample sequenced in a study of T cells in Graves' hyperthyroidism and ophthalmopathy. Regions amplified from RNA transcripts were the TCR beta CDR3 regions. The TCR CDR3 first-round RT-PCR relied on the HTBI primer set. TCRdb itself ran the multiplex PCR reads through MiXCR, one entry per CDR3 protein. The profile shows about 350,000 distinct CDR3 sequences, roughly 15% of them singletons. The sequenced material came from blood. The origin of the receptors is a woman aged 55-69 years with Graves' ophthalmopathy.

This chain uses TRBV24-1 with TRBJ2-3; D might be TRBD1 (7 bases). V was cut by 4 bases and J by 11 bases, with 27 bases left in between. The CDR3 consists of 17 residues. The V gene's germline CDR1 is KGHDR and CDR2 SFDVKD. CDR3 in amino acids: CATSDIEEGASLGEQYF. CDR3 sequence (DNA): TGTGCCACCAGTGACATTGAGGAGGGGGCATCCCTTGGAGAGCAGTATTTT.

The chain has TRBV19 and TRBJ2-1; 8 bases fit TRBD2. The CDR3 covers 15 residues. Germline V CDR1 and CDR2: LNHDA, SQIVND (reference sequence). V was pared by 3 bases and J by 8 bases, with 9 bases of the junction left unmatched. For the CDR3, the DNA is TGTGCCAGTAGTATTACGCGAACTAGCGGAGATGAGCAGTTCTTC. It is translated as CASSITRTSGDEQFF.

This clonotype was counted at least ten times. The chain combines TRBV10-3 with TRBJ2-1; TRBD1 matches 7 bases. CDR3 length: 16 amino acids. CDR1 ENHRY and CDR2 SYGVKD come from the germline V gene. Trimming removed 3 bases from V and 5 bases from J; junction bases left unmatched: 10. The CDR3 sequence is CAISERVTGIDNEQFF. CDR3 coding DNA: TGTGCCATCAGTGAAAGGGTGACAGGGATCGACAATGAGCAGTTCTTC.

The table lists this clonotype with many counts. The chain links TRBV15 to TRBJ2-4, with TRBD1 identical over 7 bases. The CDR3 sequence is 21 residues long. V lost 4 bases and J lost 7; bases outside the gene matches: 28. From germline, CDR1 is LNHNV and CDR2 YYDKDF (reference sequence). The DNA of the CDR3 is TGTGCCACCAGCACCCGGCCAAGAGGAGTAGCCCCTCGGGACAGTGTTAACATTCAGTACTTC. Residues: CATSTRPRGVAPRDSVNIQYF. Using reference TRBV15 and TRBJ2-4 for the parts outside the CDR3, the full variable domain is DAMVIQNPRYQVTQFGKPVTLSCSQTLNHNVMYWYQQKSSQAPKLLFHYYDKDFNNEADTPDNFQSRRPNTSFCFLDIRSPGLGDTAMYLCATSTRPRGVAPRDSVNIQYFGAGTRLSVL.

This clonotype was seen ten or more times. J is TRBJ2-1 and V is TRBV18; D is unclear. V gave up 1 base and J gave up 1 base, with 8 bases separating them. CDR1 and CDR2 from the germline V gene are KGHSH and LQKENI. This CDR3 is 15 amino acids long. CDR3 nucleotides: TGTGCCAGCTCACCACGGACGAAATCCTACAATGAGCAGTTCTTC. Translating it yields CASSPRTKSYNEQFF.

This clonotype was counted many times. In nucleotides, the CDR3 is TGCAGTGCCCGCGATAGCGGGGCGAACACCGGGGAGCTGTTTTTT. Residues: CSARDSGANTGELFF. The chain is built from TRBV20-1 and TRBJ2-2; 8 bases match TRBD2. CDR1 DFQATT and CDR2 SNEGSKA come from the germline V gene (reference sequence). V lost 6 bases, J lost 0 bases, and 6 bases stayed unmatched. CDR3 size: 15 residues.